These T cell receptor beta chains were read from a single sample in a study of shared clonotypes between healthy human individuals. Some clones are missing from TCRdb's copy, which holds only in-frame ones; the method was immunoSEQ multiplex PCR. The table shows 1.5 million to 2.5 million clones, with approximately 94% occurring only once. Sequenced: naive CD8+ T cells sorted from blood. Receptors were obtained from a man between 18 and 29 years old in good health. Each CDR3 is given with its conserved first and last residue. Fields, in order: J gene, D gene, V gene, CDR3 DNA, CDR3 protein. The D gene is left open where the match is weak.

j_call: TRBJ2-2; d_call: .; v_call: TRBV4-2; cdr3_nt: TGTGCCAGCAGCCAAGACCCAGCGGGGAACACCGGGGAGCTGTTTTTT; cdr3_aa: CASSQDPAGNTGELFF
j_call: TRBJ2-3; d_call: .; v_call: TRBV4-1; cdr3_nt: TGCGCCAGCAGTCAGGACGGCCCCGGGTTAGGCACAGATACGCAGTATTTT; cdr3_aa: CASSQDGPGLGTDTQYF
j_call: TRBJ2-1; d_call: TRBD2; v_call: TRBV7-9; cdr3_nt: TGTGCCAGCAGCCCCCGAGGGGCAGCGGGAGTATCCTACAATGAGCAGTTCTTC; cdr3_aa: CASSPRGAAGVSYNEQFF
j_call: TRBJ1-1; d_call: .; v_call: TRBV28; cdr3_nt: TGTGCCAGCAGTTCGACAGATTTGAACACTGAAGCTTTCTTT; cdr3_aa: CASSSTDLNTEAFF
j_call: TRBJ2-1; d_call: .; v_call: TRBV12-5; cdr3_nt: TGTGCTAGTGACACCCGCCTTAGCGGCAGAGAGCGGACGAATGAGCAGTTCTTC; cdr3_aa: CASDTRLSGRERTNEQFF
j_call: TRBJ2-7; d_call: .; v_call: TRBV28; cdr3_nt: TGTGCCAGCAGTTTAAGTTACGGGCAGGCCTCCTACGAGCAGTACTTC; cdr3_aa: CASSLSYGQASYEQYF
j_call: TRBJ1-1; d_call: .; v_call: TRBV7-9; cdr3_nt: TGTGCCAGCAGCTTAGTAGGTCTAGGGGGAAACACTGAAGCTTTCTTT; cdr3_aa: CASSLVGLGGNTEAFF
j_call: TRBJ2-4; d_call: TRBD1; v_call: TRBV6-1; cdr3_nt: TGTGCCAGCAGACGCTTGACAGGGGGCGACGGCATTCAGTACTTC; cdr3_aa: CASRRLTGGDGIQYF
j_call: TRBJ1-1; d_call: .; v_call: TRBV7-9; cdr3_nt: TGTGCCAGCAGCCGGGGAGTGTTGAACACTGAAGCTTTCTTT; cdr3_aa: CASSRGVLNTEAFF
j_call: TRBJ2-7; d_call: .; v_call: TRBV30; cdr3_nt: TGTGCCTGGAGCCAGGGCAGGGGCTACGAGCAGTACTTC; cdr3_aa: CAWSQGRGYEQYF
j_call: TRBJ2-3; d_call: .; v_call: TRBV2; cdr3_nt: TGTGCCAGTTCGTACACAGATACGCAGTATTTT; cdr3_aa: CASSYTDTQYF
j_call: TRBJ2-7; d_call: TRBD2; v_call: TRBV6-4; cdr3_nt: TGTGCCAGCAAGATAGCGGGAAACGCCTACGAGCAGTACTTC; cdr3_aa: CASKIAGNAYEQYF
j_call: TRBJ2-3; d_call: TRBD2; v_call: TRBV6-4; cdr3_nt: TGTGCCAGCAGTGAGGGACTAGCGGACACAGATACGCAGTATTTT; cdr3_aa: CASSEGLADTDTQYF
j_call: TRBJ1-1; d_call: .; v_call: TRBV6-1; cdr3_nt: TGTGCCAGCAGTGCGTACACGGCTGAAGCTTTCTTT; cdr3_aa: CASSAYTAEAFF